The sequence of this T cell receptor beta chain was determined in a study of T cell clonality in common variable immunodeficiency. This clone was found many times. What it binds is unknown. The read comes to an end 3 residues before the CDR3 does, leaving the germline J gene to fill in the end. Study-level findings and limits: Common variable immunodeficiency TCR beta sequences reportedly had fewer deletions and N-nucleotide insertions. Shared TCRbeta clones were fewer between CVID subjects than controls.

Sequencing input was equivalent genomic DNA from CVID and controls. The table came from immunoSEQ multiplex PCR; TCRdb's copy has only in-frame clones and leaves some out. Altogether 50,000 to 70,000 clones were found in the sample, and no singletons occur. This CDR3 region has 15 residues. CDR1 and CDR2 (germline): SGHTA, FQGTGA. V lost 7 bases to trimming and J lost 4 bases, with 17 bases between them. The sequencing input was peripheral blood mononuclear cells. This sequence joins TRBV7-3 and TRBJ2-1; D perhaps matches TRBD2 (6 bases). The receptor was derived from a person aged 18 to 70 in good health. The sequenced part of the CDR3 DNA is TGTGCCAGCAACCTACGACTAGTCCAATACAATGAG. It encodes CASNLRLVQYNE. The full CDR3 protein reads CASNLRLVQYNEQFF. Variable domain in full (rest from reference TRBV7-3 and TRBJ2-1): GAGVSQTPSNKVTEKGKYVELRCDPISGHTALYWYRQSLGQGPEFLIYFQGTGAADDSGLPNDRFFAVRPEGSVSTLKIQRTERGDSAVYLCASNLRLVQYNEQFFGPGTRLTVL.